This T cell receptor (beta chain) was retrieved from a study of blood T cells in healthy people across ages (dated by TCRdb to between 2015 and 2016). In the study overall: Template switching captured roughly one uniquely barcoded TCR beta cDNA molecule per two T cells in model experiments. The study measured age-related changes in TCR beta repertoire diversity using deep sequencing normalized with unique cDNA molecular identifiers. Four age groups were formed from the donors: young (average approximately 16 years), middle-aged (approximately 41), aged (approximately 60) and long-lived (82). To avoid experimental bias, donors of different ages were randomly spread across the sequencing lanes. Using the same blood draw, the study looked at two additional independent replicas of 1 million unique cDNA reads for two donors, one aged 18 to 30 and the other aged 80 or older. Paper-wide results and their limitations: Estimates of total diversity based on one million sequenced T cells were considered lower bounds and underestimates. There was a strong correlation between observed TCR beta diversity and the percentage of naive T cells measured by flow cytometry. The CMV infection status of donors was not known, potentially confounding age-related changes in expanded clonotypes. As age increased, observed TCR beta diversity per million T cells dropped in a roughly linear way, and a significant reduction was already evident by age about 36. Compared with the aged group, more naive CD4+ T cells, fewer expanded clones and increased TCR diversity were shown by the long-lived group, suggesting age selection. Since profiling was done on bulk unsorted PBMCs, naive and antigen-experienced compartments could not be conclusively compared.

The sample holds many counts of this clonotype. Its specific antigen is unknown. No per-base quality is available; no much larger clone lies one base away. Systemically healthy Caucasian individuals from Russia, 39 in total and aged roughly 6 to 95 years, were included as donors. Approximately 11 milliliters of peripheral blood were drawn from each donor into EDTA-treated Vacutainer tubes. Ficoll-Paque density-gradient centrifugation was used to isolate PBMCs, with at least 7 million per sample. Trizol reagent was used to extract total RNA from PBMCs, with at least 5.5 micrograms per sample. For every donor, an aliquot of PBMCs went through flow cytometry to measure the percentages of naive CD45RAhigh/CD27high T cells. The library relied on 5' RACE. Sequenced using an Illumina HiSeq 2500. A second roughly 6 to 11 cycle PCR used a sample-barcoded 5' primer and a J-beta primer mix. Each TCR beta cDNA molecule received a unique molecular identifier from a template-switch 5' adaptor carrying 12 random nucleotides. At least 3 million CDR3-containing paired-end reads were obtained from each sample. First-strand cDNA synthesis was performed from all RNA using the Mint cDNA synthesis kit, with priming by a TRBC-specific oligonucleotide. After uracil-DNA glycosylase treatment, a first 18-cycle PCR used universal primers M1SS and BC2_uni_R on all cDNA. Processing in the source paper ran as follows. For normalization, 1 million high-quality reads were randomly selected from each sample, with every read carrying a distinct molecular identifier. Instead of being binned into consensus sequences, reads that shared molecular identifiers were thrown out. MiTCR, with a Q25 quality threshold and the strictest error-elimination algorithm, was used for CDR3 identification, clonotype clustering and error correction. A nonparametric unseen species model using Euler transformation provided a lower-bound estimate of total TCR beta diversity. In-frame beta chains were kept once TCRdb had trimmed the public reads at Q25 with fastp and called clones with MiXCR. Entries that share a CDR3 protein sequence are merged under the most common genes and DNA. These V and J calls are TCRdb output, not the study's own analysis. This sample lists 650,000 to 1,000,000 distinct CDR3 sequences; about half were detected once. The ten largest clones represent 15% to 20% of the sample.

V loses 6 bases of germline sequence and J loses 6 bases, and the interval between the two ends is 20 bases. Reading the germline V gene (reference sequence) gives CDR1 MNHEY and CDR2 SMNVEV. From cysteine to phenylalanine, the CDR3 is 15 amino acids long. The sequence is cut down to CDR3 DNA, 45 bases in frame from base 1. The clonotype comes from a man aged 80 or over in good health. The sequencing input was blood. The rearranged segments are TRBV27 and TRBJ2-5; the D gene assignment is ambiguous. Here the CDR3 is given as CASSPGSAVRQTQYF. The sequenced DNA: TGTGCCAGCAGCCCAGGTTCGGCTGTTCGTCAGACCCAGTACTTC.